The clone carrying this TCR beta chain was detected a few times. Germline assignment: CDR1 SQVTM and CDR2 ANQGSEA. V trimming: 6 bases; J trimming: 3 bases; junction bases outside the gene matches: 3. This CDR3 comprises 12 residues. These data belong to a study of blood T cell repertoires in COVID-19. Study-wide context: PBMCs, B-cell-depleted T cells, or T cells provided the cDNA or gDNA that made up the material.

Clones were read by immunoSEQ multiplex PCR, and TCRdb kept only the in-frame ones, dropping some. Of some 150,000 clones in the sample, more than 70% were seen once. The sample was peripheral blood. This TCR was sampled from a human donor in a cohort sampled during active COVID-19. This rearrangement joins TRBV29-1 to TRBJ2-7, with TRBD1 matching 9 bases. The CDR3 coding sequence is TGCAGCGTGGGACAGGGCGGCTACGAGCAGTACTTC. Its protein product is CSVGQGGYEQYF.